This TCR beta chain is from a study of regulatory T cells in long-lasting Graves disease. Study-level points and caveats: In persistent patients, shared public clonotypes (roughly 2,800) outnumbered those in new patients (approximately 940).

The time point: persistent/refractory GD, antithyroid drugs over 5 years with positive TRAb. PBMC RNA served as the TCR library source. This clonotype was counted between two and nine times. Its specificity is not known. Arm-PCR of CDR3 regions with iRepertoire HTBI primers generated TCR beta libraries. One entry per CDR3 protein, called by TCRdb with MiXCR from the multiplex PCR reads. The profile shows hundreds of thousands of distinct CDR3 sequences, around 21% of them singletons. The source material was peripheral blood mononuclear cells (PBMCs), sampled when the disease was refractory, from a patient treated with antithyroid drugs. This clonotype was sampled from a female donor with Graves disease.

CDR3 protein: CASSQDSGGSADEETQYF. The CDR3 DNA reads as TGCGCCAGCAGCCAAGATTCGGGTGGGTCAGCGGATGAAGAGACCCAGTACTTC. The V and J genes are TRBV4-1 and TRBJ2-5, with a tentative D call TRBD2 (5 bases). The CDR3 has 18 residues. V was clipped by 0 bases and J by 3 bases, with 20 bases between them. Germline CDR1 MGHRA, CDR2 YSYEKL.